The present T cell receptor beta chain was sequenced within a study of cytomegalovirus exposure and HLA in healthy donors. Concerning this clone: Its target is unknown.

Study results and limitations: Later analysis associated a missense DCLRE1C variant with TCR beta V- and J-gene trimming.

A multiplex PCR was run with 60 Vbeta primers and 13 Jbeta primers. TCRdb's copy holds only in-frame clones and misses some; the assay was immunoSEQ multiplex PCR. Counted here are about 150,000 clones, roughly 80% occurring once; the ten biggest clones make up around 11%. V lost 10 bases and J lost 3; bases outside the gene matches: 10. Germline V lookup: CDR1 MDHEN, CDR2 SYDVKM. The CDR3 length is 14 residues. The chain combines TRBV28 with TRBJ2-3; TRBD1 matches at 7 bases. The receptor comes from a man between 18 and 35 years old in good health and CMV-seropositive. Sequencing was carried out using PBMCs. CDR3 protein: CATQRGHGTDTQYF. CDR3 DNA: TGTGCCACACAGAGGGGGCATGGGACAGATACGCAGTATTTT.